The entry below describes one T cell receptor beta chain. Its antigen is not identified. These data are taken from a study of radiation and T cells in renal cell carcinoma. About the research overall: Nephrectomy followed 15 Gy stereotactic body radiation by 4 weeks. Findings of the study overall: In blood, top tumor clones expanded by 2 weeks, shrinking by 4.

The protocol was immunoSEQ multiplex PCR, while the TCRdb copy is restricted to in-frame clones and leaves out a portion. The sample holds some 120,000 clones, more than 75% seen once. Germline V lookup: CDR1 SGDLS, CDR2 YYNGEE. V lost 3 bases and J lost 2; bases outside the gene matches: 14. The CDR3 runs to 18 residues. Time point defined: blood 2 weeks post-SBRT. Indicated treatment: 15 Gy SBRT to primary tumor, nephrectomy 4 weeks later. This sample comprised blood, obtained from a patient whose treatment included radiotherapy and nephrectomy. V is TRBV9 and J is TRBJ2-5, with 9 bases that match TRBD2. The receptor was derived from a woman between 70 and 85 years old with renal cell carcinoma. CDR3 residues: CASSGLAGLLDWQETQYF. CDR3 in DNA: TGTGCCAGCAGCGGGCTAGCGGGACTCCTAGATTGGCAAGAGACCCAGTACTTC.